One sample yielded the 17 T cell receptor beta chains listed below, sequenced in a study of cytomegalovirus exposure and HLA in healthy donors. The PCR made use of 60 Vbeta and 13 Jbeta primers. The table came from immunoSEQ multiplex PCR; TCRdb's copy has only in-frame clones and leaves some out. The table has 55,000 to 75,000 clones, 62% seen once. Source material: PBMCs. The origin of the receptors is a man between 25 and 39 years old in good health and CMV-seronegative.

The rearrangement joins TRBV6-4 to TRBJ1-6; 8 bases match TRBD1. V lost 0 bases, J lost 8 bases, and 3 bases stayed unmatched. CDR1 and CDR2 from the germline V gene are MRHNA and SNTAGT. The CDR3 length is 15 residues. CDR3 nucleotides: TGTGCCAGCAGTGACTCGCCAGGGGGCGATTCACCCCTCCACTTT. Amino acids: CASSDSPGGDSPLHF.

This clone has just a few counts. The CDR3, as DNA: TGTGCCAGCAGGACAGGGGGCGATGGCTACACCTTC. This gives the protein CASRTGGDGYTF. The chain is built from TRBV6-5 and TRBJ1-2, with 10 bases that match TRBD1. V trimming: 6 bases; J trimming: 6 bases; junction bases outside the gene matches: 1. The CDR3 loop spans 12 amino acids. Germline CDR1 is MNHEY and CDR2 is SVGAGI.

The chain has TRBV18 and TRBJ2-2, with D possibly TRBD1 on 6 matching bases. Germline V gene data show CDR1 as KGHSH and CDR2 as LQKENI. The CDR3 runs 14 residues. With 4 bases removed from V and 1 base from J, the gap between germline ends came to 7 bases. CDR3 sequence (DNA): TGTGCCAGCTCACGACAGGAGAACACCGGGGAGCTGTTTTTT. It is translated as CASSRQENTGELFF.

This clone was found a few times. The rearrangement links TRBV29-1 to TRBJ1-2, with D maybe TRBD1 (6 bases). The V and J ends lost 2 bases and 8 bases respectively, with 27 bases between them. The CDR3 has 17 amino acids. CDR1 is SQVTM, CDR2 ANQGSEA, per germline. The CDR3 nucleotides are TGCAGCGTTGAATCCTCGGACAGAGACTACTCTACTATGGGCTACACCTTC. Its protein product is CSVESSDRDYSTMGYTF.

The V call is TRBV5-6, the J call TRBJ2-7, with a possible D match to TRBD2 (6 bases). CDR1 and CDR2 (germline): SGHDT, YYEEEE. Deletions cut 7 bases from V and 0 bases from J, with 8 bases between. This CDR3 comprises 12 residues. For the CDR3, the DNA is TGTGCCAGCCAACTAGCCTCCTACGAGCAGTACTTC. It encodes CASQLASYEQYF.

This clone was seen a single time. The rearrangement links TRBV11-2 to TRBJ2-1; 7 bases map to TRBD2. The CDR3 consists of 15 residues. V shed 4 bases and J 3 bases; nucleotides not matched to a gene: 6. The germline V gene has CDR1 SGHAT and CDR2 FQNNGV. CDR3 residues: CASSYRTSFYNEQFF. In DNA form, the CDR3 reads TGTGCCAGCAGCTACCGGACTAGTTTCTACAATGAGCAGTTCTTC. The entire variable domain, with the rest obtained from reference TRBV11-2 and TRBJ2-1, is as follows: EAGVAQSPRYKIIEKRQSVAFWCNPISGHATLYWYQQILGQGPKLLIQFQNNGVVDDSQLPKDRFSAERLKGVDSTLKIQPAKLEDSAVYLCASSYRTSFYNEQFFGPGTRLTVL.

The genes are TRBV6-5 and TRBJ1-1; 8 bases match TRBD1. The germline CDR1 and CDR2 sequences are MNHEY and SVGAGI. This CDR3 has 14 amino acids. The V segment lost 5 bases and the J segment 3 bases; nucleotides outside the gene matches: 5. The CDR3 here is CASSGRGRDTEAFF. The CDR3, as DNA: TGTGCCAGCAGTGGCAGGGGGCGCGACACTGAAGCTTTCTTT.

The chain is built from TRBV11-3 and TRBJ1-5; possible D gene TRBD1, 6 bases. V was trimmed by 0 bases and J by 7 bases, leaving 16 bases between them. CDR1 and CDR2 (germline): SGHNT, YENEEA. The CDR3 totals 16 residues. This CDR3 is CASSLDRAGVEQPQHF. In DNA form, the CDR3 reads TGTGCCAGCAGCTTAGATAGGGCAGGGGTGGAGCAGCCCCAGCATTTT.

The CDR3 here is CASSQEQAPGDEQYF. CDR3 nucleotide sequence: TGCGCCAGCAGCCAAGAACAAGCCCCCGGGGACGAGCAGTACTTC. V gene TRBV4-1 combines with J gene TRBJ2-7, with D possibly matching TRBD2 (5 bases). V was shortened by 0 bases and J by 5 bases, with 14 bases between the two germline ends. From germline, CDR1 is MGHRA and CDR2 YSYEKL. This CDR3 spans 15 amino acids.

The chain links TRBV6-5 to TRBJ2-5; TRBD2 aligns across 12 bases. This CDR3 has 16 residues. The V gene's germline CDR1 is MNHEY and CDR2 SVGAGI. J was trimmed by 1 base and V by 4 bases; bases with no gene match: 4. CDR3 in amino acids: CASSLSTSGGQETQYF. The CDR3 DNA reads as TGTGCCAGCAGTTTATCGACTAGCGGGGGCCAAGAGACCCAGTACTTC.

The chain links TRBV10-3 to TRBJ2-1; D might be TRBD1 (6 bases). CDR1 and CDR2 (germline): ENHRY, SYGVKD. The CDR3 has 14 amino acids. Trimming left V 4 bases short and J 2 bases short, with 9 bases between. The CDR3 coding sequence is TGTGCCATCAGTGCACAGGGACCCTACAATGAGCAGTTCTTC. It specifies CAISAQGPYNEQFF.

The rearrangement links TRBV7-9 to TRBJ2-1, with 9 bases lining up with TRBD2. The germline V gene has CDR1 SEHNR and CDR2 FQNEAQ (reference sequence). CDR3 length: 17 residues. V lost 4 bases and J lost 1; bases outside the gene matches: 8. Here the CDR3 DNA reads TGTGCCAGCAGCTGGGGCGGGGGGGTCTCATCCTACAATGAGCAGTTCTTC. It specifies CASSWGGGVSSYNEQFF.

V usage is TRBV25-1 and J usage is TRBJ2-5, with a possible D match to TRBD1 (6 bases). This CDR3 is 15 amino acids long. Trimming took off 0 bases at V and 4 bases at J, with 12 bases between the two ends. Germline V gives CDR1 MGHDK, CDR2 SYGVNS. Here the CDR3 DNA reads TGTGCCAGCAGTGAATATGGGGGCAGGGGAGAGACCCAGTACTTC. This encodes CASSEYGGRGETQYF.

The chain is built from TRBV7-8 and TRBJ1-1; D gene ambiguous. Per germline, CDR1 SGHVS and CDR2 FQNEAQ. The CDR3 covers 13 residues. The V gene lost 8 bases and the J gene lost 3 bases, with 13 bases spanning the gap. The CDR3 nucleotides are TGTGCCAGCGGCCTCGGGGTCCACACTGAAGCTTTCTTT. Residues: CASGLGVHTEAFF.

The rearrangement links TRBV29-1 to TRBJ1-1; no clear D. V lost 4 bases to trimming and J lost 8 bases, with 11 bases between them. The germline V gene has CDR1 SQVTM and CDR2 ANQGSEA. The CDR3 has 11 residues. For the CDR3, the DNA is TGCAGCGTTGGGACTGATACCGAAGCTTTCTTT. Its translation: CSVGTDTEAFF.

V is TRBV9 and J is TRBJ2-2; perhaps TRBD1 as D (6 bases). CDR3 length equals 13 residues. V dropped 6 bases and J dropped 1 base, with 7 bases sitting between them. The germline V gene encodes CDR1 SGDLS and CDR2 YYNGEE. The CDR3 here is CASTRGNTGELFF. CDR3 coding DNA: TGTGCCAGCACCAGGGGGAACACCGGGGAGCTGTTTTTT.

The chain joins TRBV5-4 to TRBJ2-7; 8 bases fit TRBD1. This CDR3 spans 14 amino acids. The V gene end was trimmed by 2 bases and the J gene end by 2 bases; junction bases not matched to a gene: 3. Germline V CDR1 and CDR2: SGHNT, YYREEE (reference sequence). CDR3 in DNA: TGTGCCAGCAGCTTACTGGACAGGGCCTACGAGCAGTACTTC. Amino acid sequence: CASSLLDRAYEQYF.